The clone carrying this T cell receptor beta chain has just one count. The sample comes from a study of blood T cell repertoires in COVID-19. Study as a whole: Spain, Italy and the United States supplied samples that represented acute and convalescent COVID-19. From T cells, B-cell-depleted T cells, or PBMCs came the material, which was cDNA or gDNA.

Original processing notes: Reference gene primers were amplified, and this amplification served to estimate nucleated cell counts. Assay used: immunoSEQ multiplex PCR; TCRdb lists only in-frame clones, some missing. Clonal size and the V and J genes are those of that table, whereas D and trimming came from the DNA. The table has about 170,000 clones, about 80% seen once; the top ten hold 9.5% to 13%. There are 13 residues in the CDR3. Deletions cut 5 bases from V and 8 bases from J, with 15 bases between. Germline V gene lookup returns CDR1 WNHNN and CDR2 SYGVQD (reference sequence). The rearrangement links TRBV10-1 to TRBJ1-2, with D tentatively TRBD1 (5 bases). This TCR was sampled from a man between 65 and 80 years old with active or convalescent COVID-19. The sequenced material came from peripheral blood. CDR3 bases: TGCGCCAGCAGTCCTCAGGGAATCGGAGGCTACACCTTC. This sequence encodes CASSPQGIGGYTF.